This T cell receptor (beta chain) was obtained from a study of OX40 agonist ivuxolimab in advanced cancers. This table comes from immunoSEQ multiplex PCR, and its TCRdb copy is limited to in-frame clones, with some not included. Among tens of thousands of clones listed, about 93% were seen once. Prior autoimmune disease or systemic immunosuppression barred patients. V shed 4 bases and J shed 0 bases, with 10 bases lying between them. Per germline, CDR1 LGHNA and CDR2 YSLEER. The CDR3 sequence is 15 residues long. The receptor's source is an adult with an advanced solid tumor such as melanoma, head and neck, liver or kidney cancer. The chain joins TRBV4-3 to TRBJ1-3, with a weak D call TRBD1 (5 bases). Sequences were derived from CD4+ or CD8+ T cells sorted from blood, sampled in a trial of the OX40 agonist ivuxolimab. As DNA, the CDR3 is TGCGCCAGCAGCCGAAGACAGAGCTCTGGAAACACCATATATTTT. Protein: CASSRRQSSGNTIYF.